This T cell receptor (beta chain) was captured in a study of vaccination effects on CD4 cells after COVID-19. Study-wide results and caveats: No early post-infection timepoints were available in the study, which also included few convalescent patients.

As regards this clone: What it binds is unknown.

Using immunoSEQ multiplex PCR, the repertoire was profiled, and TCRdb retains in-frame clones only, with some absent. Of fewer than 40,000 clones listed, roughly two thirds are singletons. With the ViraFEST assay, the study expanded antigen-specific CD4+ T cells using viral peptide pools, then sequenced them. Culture lasted about 11 days before CD4+ T cell isolation. Days 3 and 7 saw half the medium replaced with IL-2 medium. The V and J ends lost 7 bases and 6 bases respectively, with 18 bases between them. CDR3 size: 15 residues. Germline assignment: CDR1 MNHNY and CDR2 SVGAGI (reference sequence). The chain uses TRBV6-6 and TRBJ1-4, with a tentative D call TRBD1 (5 bases). The clonotype was recovered from a human donor who received a COVID-19 vaccine. The sequencing used CD4+ T cells from PBMCs cultured with HCoV-229E spike peptides, collected before COVID-19 vaccination. CDR3 nucleotide sequence: TGTGCCAGCAATAAGAGGGACTACGGGGATGAAAAACTGTTTTTT. This gives the protein CASNKRDYGDEKLFF.